This T cell receptor (beta chain) is drawn from a study of naive and memory T cell subsets. Study conclusions and caveats: No ground truth validated the naive and memory repertoire findings. Clonotypes are single alpha or beta chains, not paired receptors.

Four subsets defined by CD45RA and CD27 were sorted after CD3, CD4, CD8 and live/dead staining. The beta constant-region primer was an equimolar mix of two oligonucleotides covering TRBC1 and TRBC2. A 12-nucleotide UMI and the SP2 primer were added to the cDNA 3' end by oligonucleotide ligation. One entry per CDR3 protein results from TCRdb running MiXCR on the UMI-ligation and nested PCR reads. The table includes about 90,000 distinct CDR3 sequences, 7% to 7.5% detected once. This clonotype has just a few counts. Its specificity is not known. The receptor was derived from a human donor in good health. Sequences were obtained from central memory CD4+ T cells from blood.

The CDR3 DNA reads as TGTGCCAGCAGTTTCGGACAGCGTATCACTGAAGCTTTCTTT. Amino acid sequence: CASSFGQRITEAFF. The chain employs TRBV27 and TRBJ1-1; maybe TRBD1 (6 bases). This CDR3 spans 14 amino acids. V lost 3 bases and J 4 bases, leaving 12 bases between the germline ends. CDR1 and CDR2 from the germline V gene are MNHEY and SMNVEV (reference sequence).